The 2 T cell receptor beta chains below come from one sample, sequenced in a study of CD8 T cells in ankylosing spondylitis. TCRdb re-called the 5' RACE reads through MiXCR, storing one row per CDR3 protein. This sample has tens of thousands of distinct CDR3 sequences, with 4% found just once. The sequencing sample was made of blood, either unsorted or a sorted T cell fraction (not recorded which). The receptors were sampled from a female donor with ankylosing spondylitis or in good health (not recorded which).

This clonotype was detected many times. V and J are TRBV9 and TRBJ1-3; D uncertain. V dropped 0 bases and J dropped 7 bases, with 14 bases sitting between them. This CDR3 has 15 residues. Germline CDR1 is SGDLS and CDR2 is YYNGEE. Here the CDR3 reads CASSVGERVRNTIYF. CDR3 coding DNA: TGTGCCAGCAGCGTAGGGGAAAGGGTTCGGAACACCATATATTTT. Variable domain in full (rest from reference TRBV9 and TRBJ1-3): DSGVTQTPKHLITATGQRVTLRCSPRSGDLSVYWYQQSLDQGLQFLIQYYNGEERAKGNILERFSAQQFPDLHSELNLSSLELGDSALYFCASSVGERVRNTIYFGEGSWLTVV.

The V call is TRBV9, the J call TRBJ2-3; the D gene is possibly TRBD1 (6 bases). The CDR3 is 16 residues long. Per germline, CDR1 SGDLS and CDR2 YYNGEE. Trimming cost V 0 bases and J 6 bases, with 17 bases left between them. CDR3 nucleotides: TGTGCCAGCAGCGTAGACGCAGGGGTCCACCGGGATACGCAGTATTTT. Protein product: CASSVDAGVHRDTQYF.